This T cell receptor beta chain comes out of a study of CD4 T cells in relation to SARS-CoV-2 and coronaviruses. Notes on this clone: The antigen is not known.

With 4 bases clipped from V and 0 bases from J, the junction kept 6 bases outside the gene matches. Germline V gene sequence: CDR1 SGHTA, CDR2 FQGTGA. CDR3 length: 16 residues. Study outcomes and limitations: Compared with monoreactive clones, crossreactive clones showed significantly weaker SARS-CoV-2 expansion. No donor gave both pre-pandemic and post-infection samples. About 65% of donors had memory CD4+ clonotypes crossrecognizing SARS-CoV-2 and common cold coronavirus spike.

Deep TCR-beta sequencing used DNA from uncultured naive and memory CD4+ T cells. Using immunoSEQ multiplex PCR, the repertoire was profiled, and TCRdb retains in-frame clones only, with some absent. The sample has tens of thousands of clones; just over 90% are singletons. Unexposed donor CD4+ T cells date from about 2010-2018, before the COVID-19 pandemic. The TCR comes from a human donor in good health. Sequences were obtained from naive CD4+ T cells from PBMCs. The subset: naive CD4+ T cells isolated by negative enrichment. The J gene is TRBJ2-1, the V gene TRBV7-3, with TRBD2 identical over 7 bases. The CDR3 region is CASSSLSGASYNEQFF. CDR3 DNA sequence: TGTGCCAGCAGCTCCCTGAGCGGGGCCTCCTACAATGAGCAGTTCTTC.